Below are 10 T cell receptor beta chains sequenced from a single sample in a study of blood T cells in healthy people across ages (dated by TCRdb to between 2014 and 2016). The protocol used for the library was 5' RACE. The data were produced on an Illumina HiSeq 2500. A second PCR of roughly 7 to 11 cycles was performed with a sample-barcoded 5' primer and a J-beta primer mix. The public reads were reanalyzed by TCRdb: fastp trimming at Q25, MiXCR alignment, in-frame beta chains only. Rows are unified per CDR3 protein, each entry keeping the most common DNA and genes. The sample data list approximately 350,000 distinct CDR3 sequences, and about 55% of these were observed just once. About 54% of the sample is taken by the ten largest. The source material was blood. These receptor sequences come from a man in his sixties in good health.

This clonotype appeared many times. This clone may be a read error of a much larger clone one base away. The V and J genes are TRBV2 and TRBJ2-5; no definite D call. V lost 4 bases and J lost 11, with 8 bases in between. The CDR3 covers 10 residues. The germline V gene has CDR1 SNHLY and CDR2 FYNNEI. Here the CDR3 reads CASSGAEQYF. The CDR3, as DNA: TGTGCCAGCAGTGGGGCTGAGCAGTACTTC.

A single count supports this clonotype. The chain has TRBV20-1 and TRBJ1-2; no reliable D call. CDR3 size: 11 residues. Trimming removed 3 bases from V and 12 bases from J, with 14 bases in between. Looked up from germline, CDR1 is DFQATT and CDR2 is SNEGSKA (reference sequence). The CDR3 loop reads CSARAPDQDTF. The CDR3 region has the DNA TGCAGTGCTAGGGCTCCCGATCAGGACACCTTC.

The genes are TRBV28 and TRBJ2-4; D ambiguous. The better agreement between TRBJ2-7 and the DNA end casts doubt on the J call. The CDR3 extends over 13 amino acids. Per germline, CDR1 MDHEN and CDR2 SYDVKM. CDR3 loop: CASSIGPFYEQYF. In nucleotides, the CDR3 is TGTGCCAGCTCTATTGGCCCATTCTACGAGCAGTACTTC.

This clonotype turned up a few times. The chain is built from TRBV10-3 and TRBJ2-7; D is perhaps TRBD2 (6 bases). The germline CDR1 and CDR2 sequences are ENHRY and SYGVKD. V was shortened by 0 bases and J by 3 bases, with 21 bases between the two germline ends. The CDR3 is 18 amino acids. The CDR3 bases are TGTGCCATCAGTGAGTCGGAGGATAGCGGCCCCATCAGCTACGAGCAGTACTTC. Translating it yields CAISESEDSGPISYEQYF.

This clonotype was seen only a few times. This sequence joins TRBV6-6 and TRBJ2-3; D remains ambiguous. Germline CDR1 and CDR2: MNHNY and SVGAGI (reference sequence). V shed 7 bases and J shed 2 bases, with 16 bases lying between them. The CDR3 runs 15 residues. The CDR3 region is CASILSRPNTDTQYF. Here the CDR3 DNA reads TGTGCCAGCATCCTATCCCGCCCAAACACAGATACGCAGTATTTT.

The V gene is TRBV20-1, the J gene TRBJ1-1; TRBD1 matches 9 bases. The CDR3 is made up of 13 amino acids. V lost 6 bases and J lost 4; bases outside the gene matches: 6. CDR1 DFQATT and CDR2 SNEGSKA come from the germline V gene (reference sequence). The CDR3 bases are TGCAGTGCCCCGGGACAGGGCGTCACTGAAGCTTTCTTT. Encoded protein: CSAPGQGVTEAFF.

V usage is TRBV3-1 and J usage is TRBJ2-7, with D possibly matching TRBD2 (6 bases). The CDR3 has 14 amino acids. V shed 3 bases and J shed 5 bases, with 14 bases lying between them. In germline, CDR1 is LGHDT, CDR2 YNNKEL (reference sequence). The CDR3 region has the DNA TGTGCCAGCAGCCACTTCCGGGAGAGGGACGAGCAGTACTTC. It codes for CASSHFRERDEQYF.

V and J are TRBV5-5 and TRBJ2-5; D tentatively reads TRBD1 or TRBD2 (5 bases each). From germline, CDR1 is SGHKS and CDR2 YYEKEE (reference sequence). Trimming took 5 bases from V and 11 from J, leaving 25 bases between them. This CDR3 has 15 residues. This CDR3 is CASSRDGSSGNEQYF. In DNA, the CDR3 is TGTGCCAGCAGTCGGGACGGTTCCTCGGGGAATGAGCAGTACTTC.

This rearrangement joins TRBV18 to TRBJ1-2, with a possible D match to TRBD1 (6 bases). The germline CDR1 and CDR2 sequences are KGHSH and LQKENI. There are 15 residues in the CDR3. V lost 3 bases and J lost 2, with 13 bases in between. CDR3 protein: CASSPGATPNYGYTF. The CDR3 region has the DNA TGTGCCAGCTCACCGGGGGCCACCCCAAACTATGGCTACACCTTC.

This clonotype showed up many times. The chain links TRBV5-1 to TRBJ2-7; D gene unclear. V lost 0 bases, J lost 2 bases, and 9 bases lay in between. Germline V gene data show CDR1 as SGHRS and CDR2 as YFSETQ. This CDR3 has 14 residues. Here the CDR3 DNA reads TGCGCCAGCAGCTTGGCGGACCGGCCCTACGAGCAGTACTTC. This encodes CASSLADRPYEQYF.